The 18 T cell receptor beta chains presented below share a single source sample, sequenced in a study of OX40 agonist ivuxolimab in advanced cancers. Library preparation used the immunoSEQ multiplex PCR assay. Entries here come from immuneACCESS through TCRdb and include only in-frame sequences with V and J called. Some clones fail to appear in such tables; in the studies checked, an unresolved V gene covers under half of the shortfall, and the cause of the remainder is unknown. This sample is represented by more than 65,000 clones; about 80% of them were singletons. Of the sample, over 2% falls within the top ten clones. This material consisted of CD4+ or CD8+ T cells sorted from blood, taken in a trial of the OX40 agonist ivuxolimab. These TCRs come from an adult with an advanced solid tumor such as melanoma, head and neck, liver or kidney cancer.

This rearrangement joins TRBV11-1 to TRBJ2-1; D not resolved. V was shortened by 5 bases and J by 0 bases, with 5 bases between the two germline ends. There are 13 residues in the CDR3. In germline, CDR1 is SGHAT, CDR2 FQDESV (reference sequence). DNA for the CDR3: TGTGCCAGCAGCCTCAGCTCCTACAATGAGCAGTTCTTC. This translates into CASSLSSYNEQFF.

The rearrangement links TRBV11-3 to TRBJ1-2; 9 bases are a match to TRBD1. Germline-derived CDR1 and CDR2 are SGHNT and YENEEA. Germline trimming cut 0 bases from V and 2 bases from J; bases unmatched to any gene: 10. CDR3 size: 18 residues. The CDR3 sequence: CASSLDYYGTGPNYGYTF. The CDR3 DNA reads TGTGCCAGCAGCTTAGATTATTACGGGACAGGGCCCAACTATGGCTACACCTTC.

The CDR3 nucleotides are TGTGCCAGCAGCGGCCGGGACCGACGTAATGAAAAACTGTTTTTT. Protein product: CASSGRDRRNEKLFF. The rearrangement uses TRBV9 and TRBJ1-4; the D gene is possibly TRBD1 (5 bases). This CDR3 has 15 residues. V was shortened by 3 bases and J by 4 bases, with 13 bases between the two germline ends. Germline CDR1 is SGDLS and CDR2 is YYNGEE.

The CDR3 region is CTVRGQTSYEQYF. The CDR3 DNA reads TGCACCGTACGAGGACAGACTTCCTACGAGCAGTACTTC. J is TRBJ2-7 and V is TRBV29-1, with D perhaps TRBD1 (6 bases). CDR3 length: 13 residues. CDR1 and CDR2 from the germline V gene are SQVTM and ANQGSEA.

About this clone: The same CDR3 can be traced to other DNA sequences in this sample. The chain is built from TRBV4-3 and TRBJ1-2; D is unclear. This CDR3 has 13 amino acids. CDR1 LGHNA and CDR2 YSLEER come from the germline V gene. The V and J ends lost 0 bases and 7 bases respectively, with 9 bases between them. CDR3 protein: CASSQDIRSGYTF. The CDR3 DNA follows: TGCGCCAGCAGCCAAGATATTCGCAGTGGCTACACCTTC.

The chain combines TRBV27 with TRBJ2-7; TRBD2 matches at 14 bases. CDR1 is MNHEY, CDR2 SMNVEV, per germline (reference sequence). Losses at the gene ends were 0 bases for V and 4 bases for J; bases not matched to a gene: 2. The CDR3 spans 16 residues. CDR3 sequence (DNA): TGTGCCAGCAGTTTATCTTGGACTAGCGGGAGGTACGAGCAGTACTTC. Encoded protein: CASSLSWTSGRYEQYF.

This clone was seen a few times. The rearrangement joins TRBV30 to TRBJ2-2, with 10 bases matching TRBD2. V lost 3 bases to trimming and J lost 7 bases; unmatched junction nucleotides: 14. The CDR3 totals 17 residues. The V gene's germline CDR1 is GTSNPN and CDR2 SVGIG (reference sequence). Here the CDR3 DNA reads TGTGCCTGGAGAGCCCGAAGCGGGGGGGCCGGGATCGGGGAGCTGTTTTTT. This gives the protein CAWRARSGGAGIGELFF. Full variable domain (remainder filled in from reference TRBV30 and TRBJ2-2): SQTIHQWPATLVQPVGSPLSLECTVEGTSNPNLYWYRQAAGRGLQLLFYSVGIGQISSEVPQNLSASRPQDRQFILSSKKLLLSDSGFYLCAWRARSGGAGIGELFFGEGSRLTVL.

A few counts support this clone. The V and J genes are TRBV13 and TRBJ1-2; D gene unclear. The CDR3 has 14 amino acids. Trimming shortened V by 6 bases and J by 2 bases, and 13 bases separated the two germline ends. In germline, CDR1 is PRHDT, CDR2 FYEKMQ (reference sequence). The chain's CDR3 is CASSRDSPNYGYTF. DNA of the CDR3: TGTGCCAGCAGTCGAGATTCACCAAACTATGGCTACACCTTC.

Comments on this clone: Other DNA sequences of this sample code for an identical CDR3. CDR3: CASRGPNQPQHF. CDR3 nucleotide sequence: TGTGCCAGCAGGGGGCCAAATCAGCCCCAGCATTTT. The chain combines TRBV6-5 with TRBJ1-5; possible D gene TRBD1, 5 bases. V lost 6 bases to trimming and J lost 4 bases, with 7 bases between them. Germline V gene lookup returns CDR1 MNHEY and CDR2 SVGAGI. The CDR3 is 12 amino acids.

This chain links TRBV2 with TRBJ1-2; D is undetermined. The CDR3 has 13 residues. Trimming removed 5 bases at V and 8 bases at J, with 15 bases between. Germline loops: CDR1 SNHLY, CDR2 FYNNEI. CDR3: CASSFGPTGGYTF. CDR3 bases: TGTGCCAGCAGTTTCGGACCGACGGGAGGCTACACCTTC.

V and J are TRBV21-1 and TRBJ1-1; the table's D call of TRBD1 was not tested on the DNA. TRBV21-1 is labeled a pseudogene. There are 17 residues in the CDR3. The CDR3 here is CASSKVTGWVVNTEAFF. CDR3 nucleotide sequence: TGTGCCAGCAGCAAAGTCACAGGTTGGGTGGTGAACACTGAAGCTTTCTTT.

The CDR3 here is CASSIRQTGHHSYEQYF. In nucleotides, the CDR3 is TGTGCCAGTAGTATACGGCAGACAGGGCACCACTCCTACGAGCAGTACTTC. The J gene is TRBJ2-7, the V gene TRBV19; TRBD1 aligns across 7 bases. With 2 bases clipped from V and 0 bases from J, the junction kept 10 bases outside the gene matches. CDR3 length equals 17 residues. CDR1 and CDR2 (germline): LNHDA, SQIVND (reference sequence).

The CDR3 region has the DNA TGTGCCAGCAGTGCCGCGGGGGGTAGTGAAAAACTGTTTTTT. Protein product: CASSAAGGSEKLFF. V gene TRBV6-5 combines with J gene TRBJ1-4, with D possibly matching TRBD1 (5 bases). Germline V gene sequence: CDR1 MNHEY, CDR2 SVGAGI. The CDR3 has 14 amino acids. Trimming took off 5 bases at V and 7 bases at J, with 14 bases between the two ends.

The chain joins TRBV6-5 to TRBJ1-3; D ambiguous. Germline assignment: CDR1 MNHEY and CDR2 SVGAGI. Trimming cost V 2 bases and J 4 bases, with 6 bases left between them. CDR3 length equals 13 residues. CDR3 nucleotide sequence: TGTGCCAGCAGTTACCACGGAGGAAACACCATATATTTT. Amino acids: CASSYHGGNTIYF.

The chain's CDR3 is CASSPTKGSYQETQYF. The CDR3 coding sequence is TGTGCCAGCTCACCAACTAAGGGAAGCTATCAAGAGACCCAGTACTTC. The rearrangement links TRBV18 to TRBJ2-5, with D hard to call. The germline gives CDR1 KGHSH, CDR2 LQKENI. The CDR3 covers 16 residues. The ends were cut back, 2 bases at V and 2 bases at J, with 15 bases in the middle.

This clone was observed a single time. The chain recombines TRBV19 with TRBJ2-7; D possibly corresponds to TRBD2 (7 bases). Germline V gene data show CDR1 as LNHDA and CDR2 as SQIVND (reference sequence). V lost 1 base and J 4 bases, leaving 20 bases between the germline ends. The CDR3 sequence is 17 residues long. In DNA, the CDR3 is TGTGCCAGTAGTATAGCCGACGCGGGGGCCTCCGGGTACGAGCAGTACTTC. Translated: CASSIADAGASGYEQYF.

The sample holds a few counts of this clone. CDR3 DNA sequence: TGTGCCAGCGGGGGAGAAAGCAATCAGCCCCAGCATTTT. It yields the protein CASGGESNQPQHF. The V gene is TRBV6-5, the J gene TRBJ1-5, with a tentative D call TRBD1 (5 bases). V was cut by 8 bases and J by 1 base, with 9 bases left in between. The germline V gene has CDR1 MNHEY and CDR2 SVGAGI. The CDR3 runs 13 residues.

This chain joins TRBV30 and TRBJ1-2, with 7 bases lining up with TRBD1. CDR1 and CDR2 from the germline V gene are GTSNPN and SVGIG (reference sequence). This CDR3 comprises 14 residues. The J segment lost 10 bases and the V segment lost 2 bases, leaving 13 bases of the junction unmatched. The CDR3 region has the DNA TGTGCCTGGAGTAGGGCAGGGGGGGCGGCGTACTACACCTTC. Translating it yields CAWSRAGGAAYYTF.